This passage covers 28 T cell receptor beta chains from one sample sequenced in a study of CD8+ T cells in alopecia areata. Following extraction, RNA underwent reverse transcription to cDNA, which served as the sequencing template. Generated by immunoSEQ multiplex PCR, the TCRdb table keeps only in-frame clones and is missing some. The repertoire holds around 270,000 clones, with over 45% as singletons. Treatment here: oral pan-JAK inhibitor, 5-10 mg twice daily. This material consisted of CD4+ T cells sorted from blood, taken at week 24, from a patient treated with tofacitinib. The receptors come from a human donor with alopecia areata.

The genes are TRBV2 and TRBJ1-1; D is undetermined. Trimming removed 7 bases from V and 5 bases from J, with 14 bases in between. The germline V gene encodes CDR1 SNHLY and CDR2 FYNNEI. This CDR3 has 13 residues. CDR3 sequence (DNA): TGTGCCAGCATTCGACGGGCGGGGACTGAAGCTTTCTTT. Protein product: CASIRRAGTEAFF.

The V gene is TRBV11-2, the J gene TRBJ2-6; D not certain. Per the germline V gene, CDR1 is SGHAT and CDR2 is FQNNGV. CDR3 size: 14 residues. V was pared by 3 bases and J by 4 bases, with 7 bases between. For the CDR3, the DNA is TGTGCCAGCAGCTTGATAGTAGGGGCCAACGTCCTGACTTTC. Its translation is CASSLIVGANVLTF.

The V gene is TRBV6-1, the J gene TRBJ2-5; D remains ambiguous. The V end was cut by 5 bases, the J end by 5 bases, with 18 bases between. The length of the CDR3 is 15 residues. Germline V lookup: CDR1 MNHNS, CDR2 SASEGT. The DNA for the CDR3 is TGTGCCAGCAGTCCCGACGATTTTAGCTGGGAGACCCAGTACTTC. Translation: CASSPDDFSWETQYF.

V and J are TRBV5-1 and TRBJ2-1; tentatively, D is TRBD2 (6 bases). V lost 0 bases and J lost 7, with 14 bases in between. Germline-derived CDR1 and CDR2 are SGHRS and YFSETQ. This CDR3 spans 15 amino acids. The CDR3 protein is CASSLDGSAGNEQFF. The CDR3 bases are TGCGCCAGCAGCTTGGACGGCAGCGCGGGGAATGAGCAGTTCTTC.

The J gene is TRBJ1-2, the V gene TRBV6-1, with D perhaps matching TRBD1 (6 bases). The germline V gene encodes CDR1 MNHNS and CDR2 SASEGT. This CDR3 is 14 amino acids long. The V gene lost 6 bases and the J gene lost 8 bases, with 19 bases spanning the gap. CDR3 nucleotides: TGTGCCAGCAGCTACGCAGGGGTCGAAACCGGCTACACCTTC. Its translation is CASSYAGVETGYTF.

J is TRBJ1-2 and V is TRBV6-6; no clear D gene. The CDR3 runs to 15 residues. The germline V and J ends were trimmed by 8 bases and 4 bases, with 20 bases remaining between them. Germline lookup yields CDR1 MNHNY and CDR2 SVGAGI (reference sequence). The CDR3 DNA reads as TGTGCCAGCGGAGATGAAGGGTCGAACTTCTATGGCTACACCTTC. It codes for CASGDEGSNFYGYTF.

Concerning this clone: At the DNA level, this CDR3 is encoded by other sequences in the same sample as well. The chain couples TRBV20-1 to TRBJ2-5; no clear D gene. Germline CDR1 and CDR2: DFQATT and SNEGSKA (reference sequence). Deletions cut 2 bases from V and 5 bases from J, with 6 bases between. The CDR3 has 11 amino acids. In nucleotides, the CDR3 is TGCAGTGCTAGAAGTGCGGAGACCCAGTACTTC. Protein sequence: CSARSAETQYF.

This clone has more than one count but fewer than ten. V gene TRBV29-1 combines with J gene TRBJ1-6; TRBD1 is a possible D gene (6 bases). This CDR3 has 12 amino acids. Germline CDR1 is SQVTM and CDR2 is ANQGSEA. Trimming pared 7 bases from V and 7 bases from J, leaving 11 bases between. The CDR3 loop is CSAGTLNSPLHF. The CDR3 nucleotides read TGCAGCGCAGGGACATTGAATTCACCCCTCCACTTT.

This clone turned up a few times. The DNA of the CDR3 is TGCGCCAGCAGCTTCGGAGGAGTAGTTCACATTCAGTACTTC. This translates into CASSFGGVVHIQYF. The chain carries TRBV5-1 and TRBJ2-4, with TRBD2 as a possible D gene (5 bases). CDR3 length: 14 amino acids. V lost 2 bases, J lost 8 bases, and 14 bases lay in between. Germline V gives CDR1 SGHRS, CDR2 YFSETQ.

The chain couples TRBV4-1 to TRBJ2-7; D gene uncertain. V gave up 0 bases and J gave up 0 bases, with 9 bases separating them. CDR1 and CDR2 from the germline V gene are MGHRA and YSYEKL. The CDR3 length is 15 residues. Here the CDR3 DNA reads TGCGCCAGCAGCCAAGAGAGTTGGGGCTCCTACGAGCAGTACTTC. As protein: CASSQESWGSYEQYF.

The chain combines TRBV6-5 with TRBJ1-3; 7 nucleotides match TRBD1. Germline V lookup: CDR1 MNHEY, CDR2 SVGAGI. This CDR3 comprises 16 residues. Trimming removed 4 bases from V and 2 bases from J; junction bases left unmatched: 8. The CDR3 region has the DNA TGTGCCAGCAGTTTCAGACAGGGTAGCCCTGGAAACACCATATATTTT. Translating gives CASSFRQGSPGNTIYF.

The gene calls are TRBV29-1 and TRBJ1-1, with a weak D call TRBD1 (6 bases). The CDR3 is 13 amino acids. V gave up 6 bases and J gave up 2 bases, with 13 bases separating them. Germline values: CDR1 SQVTM, CDR2 ANQGSEA. CDR3 protein: CSVQGRLNTEAFF. In nucleotides, the CDR3 is TGCAGCGTCCAGGGGCGCCTTAACACTGAAGCTTTCTTT. The full variable domain, with the rest looked up from reference TRBV29-1 and TRBJ1-1, is SAVISQKPSRDICQRGTSLTIQCQVDSQVTMMFWYRQQPGQSLTLIATANQGSEATYESGFVIDKFPISRPNLTFSTLTVSNMSPEDSSIYLCSVQGRLNTEAFFGQGTRLTVV.

The CDR3 DNA sequence: TGTGCCAGCAGTGGCAGGGGGCGTGAAAAACTGTTTTTT. Amino acids: CASSGRGREKLFF. The gene calls are TRBV2 and TRBJ1-4; 8 bases match TRBD1. After removal of 4 bases from V and 7 bases from J, the junction contained 2 bases not matched to a gene. The CDR3 consists of 13 residues. The germline V gene encodes CDR1 SNHLY and CDR2 FYNNEI.

This chain joins TRBV7-6 and TRBJ2-5, with D tentatively TRBD2 (5 bases). This CDR3 region has 18 residues. Germline V CDR1 and CDR2: SGHVS, FNYEAQ. Trimming removed 3 bases at V and 0 bases at J, with 20 bases between. This chain's CDR3 is CASSFPNPSASHQETQYF. The CDR3 DNA reads TGTGCCAGCAGCTTTCCCAACCCCTCAGCTAGCCACCAAGAGACCCAGTACTTC.

CDR3 loop: CASRLRGESPLHF. In DNA form, the CDR3 reads TGCGCCAGCAGGCTCCGAGGGGAATCACCCCTCCACTTT. J is TRBJ1-6 and V is TRBV5-1, with D perhaps matching TRBD1 (5 bases). The V end lost 5 bases, the J end lost 10 bases, and 13 bases lay between the germline ends. CDR1 SGHRS and CDR2 YFSETQ come from the germline V gene. The CDR3 extends over 13 amino acids.

The J gene is TRBJ2-5, the V gene TRBV7-2; either TRBD1 or TRBD2 may fit D (5 bases each). The V gene lost 1 base and the J gene lost 5 bases, with 11 bases spanning the gap. This CDR3 contains 14 residues. Germline V gene sequence: CDR1 SGHTA, CDR2 FQGNSA. CDR3 nucleotide sequence: TGTGCCAGCAGCTTAGTGAGGGGTCCCGAGACCCAGTACTTC. This gives the protein CASSLVRGPETQYF.

The J gene is TRBJ1-2, the V gene TRBV2; D gene ambiguous. The CDR3 is 14 amino acids. Per germline, CDR1 SNHLY and CDR2 FYNNEI. The ends were cut back, 6 bases at V and 0 bases at J, with 11 bases in the middle. Here the CDR3 reads CASRPPGPNYGYTF. Here the CDR3 DNA reads TGTGCCAGCAGACCTCCGGGCCCTAACTATGGCTACACCTTC.

The chain is built from TRBV5-1 and TRBJ2-1; TRBD1 matches at 11 bases. CDR3 size: 15 residues. V shed 4 bases, J shed 6 bases, and the junction held 6 bases outside the gene matches. The germline CDR1 and CDR2 sequences are SGHRS and YFSETQ. CDR3 nucleotide sequence: TGCGCCAGCAGCCTAGGACAGGGGGCTCTCAATGAGCAGTTCTTC. It codes for CASSLGQGALNEQFF. The variable domain in full, completed from reference TRBV5-1 and TRBJ2-1, reads KAGVTQTPRYLIKTRGQQVTLSCSPISGHRSVSWYQQTPGQGLQFLFEYFSETQRNKGNFPGRFSGRQFSNSRSEMNVSTLELGDSALYLCASSLGQGALNEQFFGPGTRLTVL.

In DNA form, the CDR3 reads TGTGCCAGCAGTGAAGACGAAGCTAACTATGGCTACACCTTC. Translation: CASSEDEANYGYTF. The genes are TRBV2 and TRBJ1-2; D unclear. Germline CDR1 reads SNHLY; CDR2 reads FYNNEI. Trimming stripped 1 base from V and 0 bases from J, with 6 bases between. The CDR3 consists of 14 residues.

The chain links TRBV29-1 to TRBJ2-2; D perhaps matches TRBD2 (6 bases). The CDR3 contains 16 residues. Germline CDR1 reads SQVTM; CDR2 reads ANQGSEA. V was trimmed by 3 bases and J by 2 bases, leaving 16 bases between them. The CDR3 protein is CSVDGAGRINTGELFF. CDR3 DNA sequence: TGCAGCGTTGACGGGGCGGGACGCATTAACACCGGGGAGCTGTTTTTT.

This clone has a handful of counts. The sample holds other DNA sequences that translate to the same CDR3. The V gene is TRBV6-5, the J gene TRBJ2-7; 9 bases fit TRBD1. CDR1 and CDR2 (germline): MNHEY, SVGAGI. The length of the CDR3 is 13 residues. Trimming at V came to 4 bases and at J to 6 bases, leaving 4 bases not matched to a gene. The CDR3 nucleotides are TGTGCCAGCAGTTCGGGACAGGGAGGCGAGCAGTACTTC. Its protein is CASSSGQGGEQYF.

This rearrangement joins TRBV9 to TRBJ2-3; D unclear. Trimming pared 0 bases from V and 2 bases from J, leaving 10 bases between. Germline V gives CDR1 SGDLS, CDR2 YYNGEE. The length of the CDR3 is 15 residues. The CDR3 loop reads CASSVGGATTDTQYF. The CDR3 DNA sequence: TGTGCCAGCAGCGTAGGTGGCGCAACCACAGATACGCAGTATTTT.

CDR3 bases: TGTGCCAGCAGTTTAATCAACAGGGCCCTCTACGAGCAGTACTTC. Its protein is CASSLINRALYEQYF. V and J are TRBV28 and TRBJ2-7; D perhaps matches TRBD1 (6 bases). The V end lost 2 bases, the J end lost 3 bases, and 14 bases lay between the germline ends. Germline CDR1 MDHEN, CDR2 SYDVKM. CDR3 length equals 15 residues.

The genes are TRBV7-2 and TRBJ1-2; no clear D. V lost 5 bases and J 8 bases, leaving 15 bases between the germline ends. CDR3 length: 13 amino acids. The germline V gene encodes CDR1 SGHTA and CDR2 FQGNSA. The CDR3, as DNA: TGTGCCAGCAGCCGGGCCAGCAAGGGAGGCTACACCTTC. This encodes CASSRASKGGYTF.

The V gene is TRBV7-9, the J gene TRBJ1-2; perhaps TRBD1 as D (5 bases). The CDR3 loop spans 14 amino acids. V was trimmed by 4 bases and J by 4 bases, leaving 13 bases between them. Germline V gives CDR1 SEHNR, CDR2 FQNEAQ (reference sequence). CDR3 DNA: TGTGCCAGCAGCTGGCGCCAGGGAGTCTATGGCTACACCTTC. Amino acid sequence: CASSWRQGVYGYTF.

This clone was seen just once. This rearrangement joins TRBV15 to TRBJ1-1; 7 nucleotides match TRBD1. The CDR3 totals 14 residues. Germline V gene data show CDR1 as LNHNV and CDR2 as YYDKDF (reference sequence). J lost 6 bases, V lost 4 bases, and 8 bases had no gene match. The CDR3 coding sequence is TGTGCCACCAGCACAGGGGACAGCCAACCTGAAGCTTTCTTT. Translating gives CATSTGDSQPEAFF.

This clone was picked up one time. V usage is TRBV6-6 and J usage is TRBJ2-5, with D maybe TRBD1 (6 bases). Trimming shortened V by 4 bases and J by 5 bases, and 8 bases separated the two germline ends. CDR3 size: 12 residues. Germline CDR1 MNHNY, CDR2 SVGAGI (reference sequence). CDR3 sequence: CASSFRGETQYF. CDR3 in DNA: TGTGCCAGCAGTTTCAGGGGCGAGACCCAGTACTTC.

The count of this clone is one. The rearrangement joins TRBV6-5 to TRBJ1-5; D gene unclear. Germline assignment: CDR1 MNHEY and CDR2 SVGAGI. V was cut by 5 bases and J by 6 bases, with 11 bases left in between. The CDR3 contains 13 residues. In DNA form, the CDR3 reads TGTGCCAGCAGTCGTGAAAGGAGTCAGCCCCAGCATTTT. Translating it yields CASSRERSQPQHF.